The entry that follows covers one T cell receptor beta chain sequence. When the RNA was reverse transcribed, random hexamers were used with an input of roughly 0.45 to 1 ug. TCR beta CDR3 was amplified by immunoSEQ multiplex PCR. This amplification extended across 54 Vbeta and 13 Jbeta segments. MiXCR was run by TCRdb on the immunoSEQ multiplex PCR reads, yielding one entry per CDR3 protein. The table lists about 300,000 distinct CDR3 sequences, approximately 85% of them singletons. CD8+ and CD4+ T cells from blood underwent TCR beta sequencing, which was carried out in a high-throughput format. The sample belongs to a study of CD8 T cells in Susac syndrome. V lost 0 bases, J lost 5 bases, and 14 bases lay in between. The V gene's germline CDR1 is SQVTM and CDR2 ANQGSEA. This CDR3 has 14 residues.

Material: CD8+ T cells from PBMCs. The chain carries TRBV29-1 and TRBJ2-7, with D possibly TRBD2 on 5 matching bases. This clonotype was sampled from a human donor with multiple sclerosis. CDR3 protein: CSVEDLSGIHEQYF. The CDR3 DNA reads as TGCAGCGTTGAAGATCTGTCGGGGATCCACGAGCAGTACTTC.